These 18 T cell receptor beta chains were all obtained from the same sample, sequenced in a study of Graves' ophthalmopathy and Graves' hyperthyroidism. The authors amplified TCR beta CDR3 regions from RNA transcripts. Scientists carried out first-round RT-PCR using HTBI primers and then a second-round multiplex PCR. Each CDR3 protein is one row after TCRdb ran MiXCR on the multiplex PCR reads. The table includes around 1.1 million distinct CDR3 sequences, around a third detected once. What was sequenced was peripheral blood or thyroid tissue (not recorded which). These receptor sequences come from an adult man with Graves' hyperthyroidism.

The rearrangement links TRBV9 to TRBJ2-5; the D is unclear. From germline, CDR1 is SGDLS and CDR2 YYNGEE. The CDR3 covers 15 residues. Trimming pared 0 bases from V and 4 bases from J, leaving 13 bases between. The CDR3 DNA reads TGTGCCAGCAGCGTAGGGGTTTTAGCAGCAGAGACCCAGTACTTC. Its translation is CASSVGVLAAETQYF.

This CDR3 reads CASRSGAGNNSPLHF. CDR3 sequence (DNA): TGTGCCAGCAGATCTGGGGCAGGGAATAATTCACCCCTCCACTTT. This rearrangement joins TRBV7-3 to TRBJ1-6; possibly TRBD1 for D (5 bases). Trimming pared 6 bases from V and 5 bases from J, leaving 14 bases between. The CDR3 is made up of 15 amino acids. Germline V gives CDR1 SGHTA, CDR2 FQGTGA.

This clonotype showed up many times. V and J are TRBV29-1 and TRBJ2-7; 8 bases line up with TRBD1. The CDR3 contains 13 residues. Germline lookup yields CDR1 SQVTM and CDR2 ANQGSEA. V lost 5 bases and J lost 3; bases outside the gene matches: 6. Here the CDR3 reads CSVKGQGVYEQYF. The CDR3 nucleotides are TGCAGCGTTAAAGGACAGGGAGTCTACGAGCAGTACTTC.

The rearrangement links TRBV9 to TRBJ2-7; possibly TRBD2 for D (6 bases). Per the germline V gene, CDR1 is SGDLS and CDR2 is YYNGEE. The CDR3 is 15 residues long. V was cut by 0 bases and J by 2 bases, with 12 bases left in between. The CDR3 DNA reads TGTGCCAGCAGCGTAGGAGCGGGTTACACCTACGAGCAGTACTTC. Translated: CASSVGAGYTYEQYF.

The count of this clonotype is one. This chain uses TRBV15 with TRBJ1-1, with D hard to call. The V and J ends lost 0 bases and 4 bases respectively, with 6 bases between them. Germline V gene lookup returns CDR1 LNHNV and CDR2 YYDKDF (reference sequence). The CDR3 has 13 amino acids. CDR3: CATSREGFTEAFF. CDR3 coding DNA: TGTGCCACCAGCAGAGAGGGATTCACTGAAGCTTTCTTT.

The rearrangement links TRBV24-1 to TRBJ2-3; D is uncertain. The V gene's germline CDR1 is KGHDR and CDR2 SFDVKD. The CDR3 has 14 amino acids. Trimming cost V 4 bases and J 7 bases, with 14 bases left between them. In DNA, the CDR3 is TGTGCCACCAGTGAGGATGTCGGAGCTCATACGCAGTATTTT. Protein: CATSEDVGAHTQYF.

CDR3 region: CASTPTVSSGYTF. In nucleotides, the CDR3 is TGTGCCAGTACGCCTACCGTCAGTAGCGGCTACACCTTC. The chain combines TRBV7-9 with TRBJ1-2, with D unclear. The CDR3 covers 13 residues. Germline CDR1 SEHNR, CDR2 FQNEAQ (reference sequence). The V gene lost 9 bases and the J gene lost 8 bases, with 19 bases spanning the gap. Looking up the rest from reference TRBV7-9 and TRBJ1-2 gives the full variable domain: DTGVSQNPRHKITKRGQNVTFRCDPISEHNRLYWYRQTLGQGPEFLTYFQNEAQLEKSRLLSDRFSAERPKGSFSTLEIQRTEQGDSAMYLCASTPTVSSGYTFGSGTRLTVV.

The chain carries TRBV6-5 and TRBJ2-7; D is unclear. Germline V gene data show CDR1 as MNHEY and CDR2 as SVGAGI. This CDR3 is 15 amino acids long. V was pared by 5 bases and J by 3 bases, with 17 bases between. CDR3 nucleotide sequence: TGTGCCAGCAGTCCCCTACCTAGACTGGACTACGAGCAGTACTTC. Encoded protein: CASSPLPRLDYEQYF.

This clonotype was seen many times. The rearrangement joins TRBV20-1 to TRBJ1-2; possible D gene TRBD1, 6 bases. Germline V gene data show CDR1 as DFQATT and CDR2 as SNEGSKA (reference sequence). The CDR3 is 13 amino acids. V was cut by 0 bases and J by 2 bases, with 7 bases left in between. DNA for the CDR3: TGCAGTGCTAGAGATACAGGGAACTATGGCTACACCTTC. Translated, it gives CSARDTGNYGYTF.

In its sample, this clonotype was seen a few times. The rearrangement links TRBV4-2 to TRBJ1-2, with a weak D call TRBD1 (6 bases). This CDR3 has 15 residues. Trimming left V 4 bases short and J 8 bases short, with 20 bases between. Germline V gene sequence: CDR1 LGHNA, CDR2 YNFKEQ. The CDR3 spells CASSLQGVEVGGYTF. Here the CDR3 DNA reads TGTGCCAGCAGCCTACAGGGTGTTGAAGTCGGGGGCTACACCTTC.

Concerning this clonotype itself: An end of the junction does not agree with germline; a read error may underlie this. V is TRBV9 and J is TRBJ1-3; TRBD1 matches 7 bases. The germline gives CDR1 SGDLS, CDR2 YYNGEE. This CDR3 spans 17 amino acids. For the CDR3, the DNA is TGTGTCAGCAGCGTAGCCCCTACGACAGGGCAAGGAAACACCATATATTTT. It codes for CVSSVAPTTGQGNTIYF.

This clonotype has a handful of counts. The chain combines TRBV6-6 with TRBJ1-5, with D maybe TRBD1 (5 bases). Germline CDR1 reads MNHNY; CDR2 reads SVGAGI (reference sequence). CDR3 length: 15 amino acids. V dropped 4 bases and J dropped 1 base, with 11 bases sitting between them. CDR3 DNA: TGTGCCAGCAGTTCCGTGAGGGGCAGCAATCAGCCCCAGCATTTT. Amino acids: CASSSVRGSNQPQHF.

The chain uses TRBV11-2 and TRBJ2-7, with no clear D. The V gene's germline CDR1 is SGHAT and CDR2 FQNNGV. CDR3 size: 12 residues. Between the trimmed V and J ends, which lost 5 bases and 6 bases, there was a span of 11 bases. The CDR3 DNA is TGTGCCAGCAGCCAGGCGGTGGGCGAGCAGTACTTC. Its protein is CASSQAVGEQYF.

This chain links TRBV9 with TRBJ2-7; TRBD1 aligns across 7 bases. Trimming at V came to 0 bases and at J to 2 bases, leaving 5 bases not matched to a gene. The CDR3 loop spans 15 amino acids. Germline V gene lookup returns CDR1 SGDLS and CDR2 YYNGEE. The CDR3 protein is CASSVGQGRTYEQYF. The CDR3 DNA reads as TGTGCCAGCAGCGTAGGACAGGGCCGAACCTACGAGCAGTACTTC.

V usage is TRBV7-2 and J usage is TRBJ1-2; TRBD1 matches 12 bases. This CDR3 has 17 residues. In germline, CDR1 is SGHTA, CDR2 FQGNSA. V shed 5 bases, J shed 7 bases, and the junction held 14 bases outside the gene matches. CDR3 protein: CASSARGAGTGGVGYTF. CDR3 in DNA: TGTGCCAGCAGCGCCCGGGGGGCGGGGACAGGGGGCGTTGGCTACACCTTC.

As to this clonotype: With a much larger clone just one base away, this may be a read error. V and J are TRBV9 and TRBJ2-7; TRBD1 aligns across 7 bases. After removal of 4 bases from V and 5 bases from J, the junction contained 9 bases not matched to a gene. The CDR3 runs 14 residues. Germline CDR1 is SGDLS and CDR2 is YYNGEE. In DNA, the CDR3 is TGTGCCAGCAGCTTGGGACAGTTCGCCCACGAGCAGTACTTC. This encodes CASSLGQFAHEQYF.

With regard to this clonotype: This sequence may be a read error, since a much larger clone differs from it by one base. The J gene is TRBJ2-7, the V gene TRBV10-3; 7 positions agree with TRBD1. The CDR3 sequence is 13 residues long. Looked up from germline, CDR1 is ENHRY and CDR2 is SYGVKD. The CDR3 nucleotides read TGTGCCATCAGCGACAGGGAATCCTGCGAGCAGTACTTC. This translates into CAISDRESCEQYF.

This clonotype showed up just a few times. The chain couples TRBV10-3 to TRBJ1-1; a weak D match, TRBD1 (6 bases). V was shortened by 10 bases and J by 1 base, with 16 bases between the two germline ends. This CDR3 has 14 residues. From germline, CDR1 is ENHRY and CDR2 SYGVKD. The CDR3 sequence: CASRPSTGNTEAFF. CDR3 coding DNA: TGTGCCAGCAGGCCCTCGACAGGGAACACTGAAGCTTTCTTT.